This T cell receptor (beta chain) emerged from a study of T cell changes during pregnancy in multiple sclerosis. This clone showed up just a few times. Libraries were prepared by immunoSEQ multiplex PCR; TCRdb keeps only in-frame clonotypes and omits some of them. The sample contains about 42,000 clones, about nine tenths of which appear only once. The sequencing used CD4+ T cells from peripheral blood mononuclear cells, collected in the second trimester of pregnancy. The source of this sequence is a female donor in good health, enrolled as a control in a pregnancy study.

CDR3 sequence reads: CASSDPQGTGSGDGYTF. The CDR3 DNA reads TGTGCCAGCAGTGACCCCCAGGGGACGGGTTCTGGGGATGGCTACACCTTC. The genes are TRBV6-1 and TRBJ1-2, with a possible D match to TRBD1 (6 bases). Between the trimmed V and J ends, which lost 3 bases and 6 bases, there was a span of 23 bases. The germline CDR1 and CDR2 sequences are MNHNS and SASEGT. The CDR3 is 17 amino acids.